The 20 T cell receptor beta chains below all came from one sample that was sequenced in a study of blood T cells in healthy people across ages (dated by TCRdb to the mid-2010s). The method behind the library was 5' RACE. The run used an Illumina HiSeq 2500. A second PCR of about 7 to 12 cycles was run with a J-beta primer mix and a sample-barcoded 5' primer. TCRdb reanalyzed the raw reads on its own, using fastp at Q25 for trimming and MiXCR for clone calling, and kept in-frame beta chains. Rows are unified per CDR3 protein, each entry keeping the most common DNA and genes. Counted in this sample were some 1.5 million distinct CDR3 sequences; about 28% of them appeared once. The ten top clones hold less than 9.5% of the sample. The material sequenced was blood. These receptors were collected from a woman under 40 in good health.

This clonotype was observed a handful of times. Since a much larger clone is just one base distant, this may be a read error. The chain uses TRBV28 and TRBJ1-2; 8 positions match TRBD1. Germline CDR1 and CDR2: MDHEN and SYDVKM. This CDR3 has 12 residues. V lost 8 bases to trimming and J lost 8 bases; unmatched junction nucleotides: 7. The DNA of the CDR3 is TGTGCCAGCGGTCAGGGGGCGCGGGGCTACACCTTC. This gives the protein CASGQGARGYTF.

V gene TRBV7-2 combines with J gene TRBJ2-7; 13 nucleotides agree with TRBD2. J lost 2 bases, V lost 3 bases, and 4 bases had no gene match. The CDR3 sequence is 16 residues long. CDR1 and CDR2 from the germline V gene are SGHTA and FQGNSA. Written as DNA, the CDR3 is TGTGCCAGCAGCTTCTTTGGGACTAGCGGGGCCTACGAGCAGTACTTC. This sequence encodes CASSFFGTSGAYEQYF.

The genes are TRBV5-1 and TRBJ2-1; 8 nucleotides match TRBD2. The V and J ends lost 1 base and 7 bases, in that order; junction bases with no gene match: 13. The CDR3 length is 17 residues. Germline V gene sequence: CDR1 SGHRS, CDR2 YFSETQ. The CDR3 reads CASSLSSGEYNLNEQFF. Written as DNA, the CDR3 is TGCGCCAGCAGCTTGAGTAGCGGGGAATACAATTTGAATGAGCAGTTCTTC. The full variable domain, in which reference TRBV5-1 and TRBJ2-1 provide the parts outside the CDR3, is KAGVTQTPRYLIKTRGQQVTLSCSPISGHRSVSWYQQTPGQGLQFLFEYFSETQRNKGNFPGRFSGRQFSNSRSEMNVSTLELGDSALYLCASSLSSGEYNLNEQFFGPGTRLTVL.

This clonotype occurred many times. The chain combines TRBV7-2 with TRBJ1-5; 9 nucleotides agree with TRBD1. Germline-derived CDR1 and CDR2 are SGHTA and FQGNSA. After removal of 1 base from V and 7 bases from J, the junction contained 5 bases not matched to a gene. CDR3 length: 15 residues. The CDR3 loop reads CASSLGGTGYQPQHF. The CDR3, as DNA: TGTGCCAGCAGCTTAGGGGGGACAGGGTACCAGCCCCAGCATTTT.

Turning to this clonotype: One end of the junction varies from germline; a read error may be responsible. The CDR3 DNA reads TGCGCCAGCAGCTTTCAAACAGATCCGCAGTATTTT. Its protein product is CASSFQTDPQYF. This chain joins TRBV5-1 and TRBJ2-3, with no clear D. Germline V gene data show CDR1 as SGHRS and CDR2 as YFSETQ. There are 12 residues in the CDR3.

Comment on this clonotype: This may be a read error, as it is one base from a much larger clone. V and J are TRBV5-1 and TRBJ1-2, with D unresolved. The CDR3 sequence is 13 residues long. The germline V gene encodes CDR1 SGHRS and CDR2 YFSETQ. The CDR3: CASTLQENYDYTF. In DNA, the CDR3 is TGCGCCAGCACACTTCAGGAAAACTATGACTACACCTTC.

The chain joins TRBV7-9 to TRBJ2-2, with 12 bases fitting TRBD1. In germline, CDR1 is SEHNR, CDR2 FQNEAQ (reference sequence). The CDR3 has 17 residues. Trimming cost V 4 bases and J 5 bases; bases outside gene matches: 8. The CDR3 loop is CASSSESGQGATGELFF. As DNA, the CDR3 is TGTGCCAGCAGCTCTGAATCGGGACAGGGGGCGACCGGGGAGCTGTTTTTT.

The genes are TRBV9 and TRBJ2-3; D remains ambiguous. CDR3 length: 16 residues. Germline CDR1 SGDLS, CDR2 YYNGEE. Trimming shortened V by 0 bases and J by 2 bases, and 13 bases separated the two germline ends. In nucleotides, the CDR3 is TGTGCCAGCAGCGTAGGGATTGGGTCGCCCACAGATACGCAGTATTTT. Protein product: CASSVGIGSPTDTQYF. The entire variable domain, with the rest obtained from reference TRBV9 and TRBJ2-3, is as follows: DSGVTQTPKHLITATGQRVTLRCSPRSGDLSVYWYQQSLDQGLQFLIQYYNGEERAKGNILERFSAQQFPDLHSELNLSSLELGDSALYFCASSVGIGSPTDTQYFGPGTRLTVL.

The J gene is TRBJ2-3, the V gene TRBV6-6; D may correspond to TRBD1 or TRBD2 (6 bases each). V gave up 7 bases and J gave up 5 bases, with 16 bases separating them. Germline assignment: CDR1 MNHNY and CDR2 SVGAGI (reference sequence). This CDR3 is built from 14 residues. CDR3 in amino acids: CASTGGGRIDTQYF. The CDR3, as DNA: TGTGCCAGCACGGGTGGGGGGCGCATAGATACGCAGTATTTT.

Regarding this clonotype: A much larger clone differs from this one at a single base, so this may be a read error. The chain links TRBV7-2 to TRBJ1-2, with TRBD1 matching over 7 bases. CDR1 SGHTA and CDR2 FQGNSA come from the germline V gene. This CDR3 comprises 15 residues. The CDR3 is CANSSRQGSYYGYTF. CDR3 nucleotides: TGTGCCAACAGCTCCCGACAGGGATCGTATTATGGCTACACCTTC.

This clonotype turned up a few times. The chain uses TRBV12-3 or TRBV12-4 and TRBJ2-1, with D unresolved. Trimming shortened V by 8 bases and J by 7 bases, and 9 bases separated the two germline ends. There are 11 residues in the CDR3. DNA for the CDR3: TGTGCCAGCGGCACAGCAAATGAGCAGTTCTTC. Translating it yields CASGTANEQFF.

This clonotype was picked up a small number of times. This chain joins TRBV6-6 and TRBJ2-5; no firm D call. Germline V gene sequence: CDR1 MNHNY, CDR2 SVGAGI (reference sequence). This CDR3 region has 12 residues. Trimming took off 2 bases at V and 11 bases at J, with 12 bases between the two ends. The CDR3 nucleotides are TGTGCCAGCAGTTACCGGGTGGATGAGCAGTACTTC. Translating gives CASSYRVDEQYF.

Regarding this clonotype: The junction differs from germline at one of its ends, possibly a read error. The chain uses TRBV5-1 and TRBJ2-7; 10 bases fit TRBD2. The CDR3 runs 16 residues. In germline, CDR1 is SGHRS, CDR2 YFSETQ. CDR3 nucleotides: TGCGCCTGCAGCCAAGGACGGCGGACTAGCGGCTACGAGCAGTACTTC. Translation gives CACSQGRRTSGYEQYF. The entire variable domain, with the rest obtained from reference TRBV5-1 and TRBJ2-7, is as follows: KAGVTQTPRYLIKTRGQQVTLSCSPISGHRSVSWYQQTPGQGLQFLFEYFSETQRNKGNFPGRFSGRQFSNSRSEMNVSTLELGDSALYLCACSQGRRTSGYEQYFGPGTRLTVT.

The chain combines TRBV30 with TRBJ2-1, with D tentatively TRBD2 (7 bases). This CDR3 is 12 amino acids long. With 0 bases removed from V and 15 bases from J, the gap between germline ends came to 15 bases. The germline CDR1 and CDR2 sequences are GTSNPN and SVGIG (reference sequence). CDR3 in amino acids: CAWSVRLGGAFF. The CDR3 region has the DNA TGTGCCTGGAGTGTACGGCTAGGGGGGGCGTTCTTC.

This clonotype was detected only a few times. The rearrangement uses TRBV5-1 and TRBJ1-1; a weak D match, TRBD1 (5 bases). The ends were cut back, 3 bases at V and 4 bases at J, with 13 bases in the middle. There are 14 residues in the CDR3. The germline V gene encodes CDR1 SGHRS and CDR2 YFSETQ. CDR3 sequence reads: CASSSGKLGTEAFF. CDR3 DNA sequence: TGCGCCAGCAGCTCAGGGAAATTGGGCACTGAAGCTTTCTTT.

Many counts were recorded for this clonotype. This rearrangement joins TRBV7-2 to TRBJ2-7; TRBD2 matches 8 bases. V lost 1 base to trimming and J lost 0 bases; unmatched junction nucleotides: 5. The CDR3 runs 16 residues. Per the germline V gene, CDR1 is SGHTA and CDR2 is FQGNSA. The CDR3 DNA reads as TGTGCCAGCAGCTTAGGGGGTAGCGGGAACTCCTACGAGCAGTACTTC. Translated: CASSLGGSGNSYEQYF.

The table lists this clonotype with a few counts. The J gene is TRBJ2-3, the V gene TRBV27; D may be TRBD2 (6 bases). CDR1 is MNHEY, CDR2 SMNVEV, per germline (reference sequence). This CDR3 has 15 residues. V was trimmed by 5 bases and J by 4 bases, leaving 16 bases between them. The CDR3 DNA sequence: TGTGCCAGCAGTCCCTGGGACCGGAGGGCAGATACGCAGTATTTT. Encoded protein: CASSPWDRRADTQYF.

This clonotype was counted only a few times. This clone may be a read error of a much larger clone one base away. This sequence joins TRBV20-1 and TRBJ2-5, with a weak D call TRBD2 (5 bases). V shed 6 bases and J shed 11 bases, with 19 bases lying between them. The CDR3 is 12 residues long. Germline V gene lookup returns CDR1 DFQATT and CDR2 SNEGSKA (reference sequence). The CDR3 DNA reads TGCAGTGCCATACCTAATGAGGGTGAGCAGTACTTC. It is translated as CSAIPNEGEQYF.

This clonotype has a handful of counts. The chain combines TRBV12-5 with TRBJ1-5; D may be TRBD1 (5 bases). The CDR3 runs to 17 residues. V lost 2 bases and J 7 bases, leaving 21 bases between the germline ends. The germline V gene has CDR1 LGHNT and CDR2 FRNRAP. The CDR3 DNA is TGTGCTAGTGGTTTGAACAACCGGGACCCGGAAGAACAGCCCCAGCATTTT. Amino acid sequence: CASGLNNRDPEEQPQHF.

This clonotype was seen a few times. The CDR3 bases are TGTGCCAGCAGCTCGAGAGCACTAGCGCCCAACACCGGGGAGCTGTTTTTT. Protein sequence: CASSSRALAPNTGELFF. The V and J genes are TRBV7-6 and TRBJ2-2; 7 positions agree with TRBD2. In germline, CDR1 is SGHVS, CDR2 FNYEAQ. The junction had 10 bases not matched to a gene; V was cut back by 4 bases and J by 2 bases. The length of the CDR3 is 17 residues.